This paragraph covers one TCR beta chain sequence. The DNA is omitted, as the CDR3 cannot be located on it reliably, and the CDR3 follows TCRdb's listing. This record belongs to a study of breast tumors, draining lymph nodes, adjacent tissues. The CDR3 is made up of 19 amino acids, end residues included. Germline CDR1 reads SGDLS; CDR2 reads YYNGEE. TCRdb ran MiXCR on the multiplex PCR reads and lists one entry per CDR3 protein. The data contain about 31,000 distinct CDR3 sequences, approximately 63% of them singletons. This receptor was obtained from a female donor with breast cancer. Some clones in this sample may be carry-over from other donors' samples. Sequenced sample: breast tumor tissue. The chain is built from TRBV9 and TRBJ2-2; the table's D call, TRBD1, has no DNA check behind it. CDR3 loop: CASSVGDRTYEQYFGELFF.